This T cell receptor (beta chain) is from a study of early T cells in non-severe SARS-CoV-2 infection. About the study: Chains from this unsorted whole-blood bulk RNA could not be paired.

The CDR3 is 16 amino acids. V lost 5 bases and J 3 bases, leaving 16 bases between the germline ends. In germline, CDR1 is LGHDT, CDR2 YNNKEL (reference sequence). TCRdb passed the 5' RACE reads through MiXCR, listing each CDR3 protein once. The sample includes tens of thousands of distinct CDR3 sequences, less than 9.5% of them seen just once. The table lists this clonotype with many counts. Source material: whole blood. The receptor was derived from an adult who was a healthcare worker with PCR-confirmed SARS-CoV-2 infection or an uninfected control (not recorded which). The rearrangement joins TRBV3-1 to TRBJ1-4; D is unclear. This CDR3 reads CASSSHQPRANEKLFF. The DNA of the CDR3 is TGTGCCAGCAGCTCCCACCAACCTAGGGCTAATGAAAAACTGTTTTTT. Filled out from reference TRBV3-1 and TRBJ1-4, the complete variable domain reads DTAVSQTPKYLVTQMGNDKSIKCEQNLGHDTMYWYKQDSKKFLKIMFSYNNKELIINETVPNRFSPKSPDKAHLNLHINSLELGDSAVYFCASSSHQPRANEKLFFGSGTQLSVL.